The 7 T cell receptor beta chains below were found in one sample sequenced in a study of T-cell reconstitution after alpha-beta-depleted transplantation in children. Library preparation (for TCRbeta) was performed with unique molecular identifiers. TCRdb re-called the PCR reads through MiXCR, storing one row per CDR3 protein. The profile shows about 590,000 distinct CDR3 sequences, around 13% of them singletons. The specimen was PBMCs, mostly from graft donor cells, collected 360 days after TCRalphabeta/CD19-depleted stem cell transplant. Source of these receptors: a male patient younger than 18 who had a stem cell transplant for acute myeloid leukemia, so the T cells may come from the graft donor.

This clonotype was found a few times. CDR3 sequence: CASSLEGPRSGAKNIQYF. The DNA for the CDR3 is TGCGCCAGCAGCTTGGAGGGACCCCGGAGCGGGGCCAAAAACATTCAGTACTTC. The chain has TRBV5-1 and TRBJ2-4; perhaps TRBD2 as D (6 bases). Germline CDR1 SGHRS, CDR2 YFSETQ. Trimming left V 0 bases short and J 1 base short, with 17 bases between. The CDR3 runs to 18 residues.

This chain uses TRBV20-1 with TRBJ2-3; D is uncertain. The V gene lost 6 bases and the J gene lost 2 bases, with 15 bases spanning the gap. Germline CDR1 and CDR2: DFQATT and SNEGSKA (reference sequence). This CDR3 has 14 amino acids. CDR3 sequence reads: CSAGSSYFTDTQYF. The DNA of the CDR3 is TGCAGTGCGGGGTCTTCCTATTTCACAGATACGCAGTATTTT.

In this sample, this clonotype turned up a few times. The rearrangement uses TRBV4-2 and TRBJ2-1; 10 nucleotides line up with TRBD2. Germline CDR1 and CDR2: LGHNA and YNFKEQ. J was trimmed by 9 bases and V by 0 bases; bases with no gene match: 8. The CDR3 runs 16 residues. CDR3 in amino acids: CASSQDRASGSGEQFF. DNA of the CDR3: TGTGCCAGCAGCCAAGATCGGGCTAGCGGGAGTGGTGAGCAGTTCTTC.

This clonotype came up a few times. V usage is TRBV12-3 or TRBV12-4 and J usage is TRBJ2-2, with unresolved D. CDR3 length: 12 residues. V dropped 3 bases and J dropped 8 bases, with 7 bases sitting between them. This CDR3 is CASSFFTGELFF. The CDR3 nucleotides are TGTGCCAGCAGTTTTTTTACAGGGGAGCTGTTTTTT.

This clonotype occurred a few times. The chain combines TRBV6-5 with TRBJ2-7; D is unresolved. The ends were cut back, 0 bases at V and 7 bases at J, with 13 bases in the middle. This CDR3 comprises 14 residues. Germline loops: CDR1 MNHEY, CDR2 SVGAGI. The CDR3 loop reads CASSYSEVSWEQYF. CDR3 bases: TGTGCCAGCAGTTACTCAGAGGTCTCTTGGGAGCAGTACTTC.

This clonotype appeared a few times. The gene calls are TRBV3-1 and TRBJ1-1; 9 nucleotides agree with TRBD1. The V gene end was trimmed by 4 bases and the J gene end by 6 bases; junction bases not matched to a gene: 9. CDR1 is LGHDT, CDR2 YNNKEL, per germline (reference sequence). This CDR3 spans 15 amino acids. CDR3 in amino acids: CASSRLGQGTAEAFF. CDR3 in DNA: TGTGCCAGCAGCCGATTGGGACAGGGAACGGCTGAAGCTTTCTTT. Full variable domain (remainder filled in from reference TRBV3-1 and TRBJ1-1): DTAVSQTPKYLVTQMGNDKSIKCEQNLGHDTMYWYKQDSKKFLKIMFSYNNKELIINETVPNRFSPKSPDKAHLNLHINSLELGDSAVYFCASSRLGQGTAEAFFGQGTRLTVV.

The sample holds a few counts of this clonotype. The chain uses TRBV4-3 and TRBJ2-4; 8 nucleotides agree with TRBD1. V lost 0 bases to trimming and J lost 0 bases; unmatched junction nucleotides: 10. The CDR3 length is 19 residues. The germline V gene encodes CDR1 LGHNA and CDR2 YSLEER. The CDR3 spells CASSQERSRGQVAKNIQYF. The CDR3 nucleotides read TGCGCCAGCAGCCAAGAACGAAGCAGGGGGCAGGTAGCCAAAAACATTCAGTACTTC.